The T cell receptor beta chain described here comes from a study of T cells in Graves' hyperthyroidism and ophthalmopathy. Study-wide context: Before treatment of any kind, peripheral blood was taken at initial diagnosis.

V lost 4 bases and J lost 8; bases outside the gene matches: 9. Germline V gene data show CDR1 as WSHSY and CDR2 as SAAADI. The CDR3 length is 14 residues. Of note for this clonotype: Its antigen is unknown.

Study-level points and caveats: Separating ophthalmopathy from stable hyperthyroidism was achieved by a 13 V-J model.

The investigators amplified TCR beta CDR3 regions from RNA transcripts. A set of HTBI primers served as the primers for a first-round RT-PCR of the TCR CDR3. A single record per CDR3 protein comes from TCRdb applying MiXCR to the multiplex PCR reads. The repertoire holds about 590,000 distinct CDR3 sequences, with approximately 14% as singletons. The TCR comes from a woman aged 25 to 45 with Graves' hyperthyroidism. The sequencing input was blood. This sequence joins TRBV10-2 and TRBJ1-2; 8 bases are a match to TRBD1. This CDR3 reads CASSVLTGENGYTF. CDR3 nucleotide sequence: TGCGCCAGCAGTGTATTGACAGGGGAGAACGGCTACACCTTC.